This is a list of T cell receptor beta chains from one sample in a study of graft-versus-host responses after intestinal transplantation. Their target antigens are unknown. Some clones are missing from TCRdb's copy, which holds only in-frame ones; the method was immunoSEQ multiplex PCR. The profile shows 100,000 to 120,000 clones, roughly 95% of them singletons. Sequenced here: unstimulated CD8+ T cells sorted from spleen or lymph node cells, sampled before intestinal transplant. The source of these receptors is a human donor who received an intestinal transplant. The CDR3 runs from the conserved cysteine through the conserved F or W. Fields, in order: D gene, J gene, V gene, clone size, CDR3 protein, CDR3 DNA. The D gene is left open where the match is weak. Some rows mark clone size as missing; the rest say once, few, many or name a class of expanded clone.

D: NA; J: TRBJ2-3; V: TRBV9; size: NA; CDR3: CASSVGRSHDTDTQYF; DNA: TGTGCCAGCAGCGTAGGACGCTCCCACGATACAGATACGCAGTATTTT
D: NA; J: TRBJ2-1; V: TRBV2; size: NA; CDR3: CASSEVRRAGEQFF; DNA: TGTGCCAGCAGTGAAGTCCGCAGGGCGGGTGAGCAGTTCTTC
D: NA; J: TRBJ2-3; V: TRBV19; size: NA; CDR3: CASSIWRTDTQYF; DNA: TGTGCCAGTAGTATTTGGAGAACTGATACGCAGTATTTT
D: TRBD1; J: TRBJ1-5; V: TRBV7-6; size: NA; CDR3: CASTESGGRSPCPVAGLIPQHF; DNA: TGTGCCAGCACAGAATCAGGGGGTAGATCCCCGTGTCCAGTTGCCGGCCTTATTCCCCAGCATTTT
D: NA; J: TRBJ1-1; V: TRBV27; size: NA; CDR3: CASSLSKSGGTEAFF; DNA: TGTGCCAGCAGTTTATCGAAAAGTGGGGGCACTGAAGCTTTCTTT
D: NA; J: TRBJ2-7; V: TRBV21-1; size: NA; CDR3: CASRPGLDLTFYEQYF; DNA: TGTGCCAGCAGGCCGGGACTCGATCTTACCTTCTACGAGCAGTACTTC
D: TRBD1; J: TRBJ2-3; V: TRBV9; size: NA; CDR3: CASSGQGDFSDTQYF; DNA: TGTGCCAGCAGCGGGCAGGGGGATTTTTCAGATACGCAGTATTTT
D: TRBD2; J: TRBJ2-2; V: TRBV27; size: NA; CDR3: CASSSWEGGELFF; DNA: TGTGCCAGCAGCTCTTGGGAGGGAGGGGAGCTGTTTTTT
D: NA; J: TRBJ2-7; V: TRBV11-2; size: few; CDR3: CASSFGREQYF; DNA: TGTGCCAGCAGCTTTGGTCGAGAGCAGTACTTC
D: NA; J: TRBJ1-5; V: TRBV27; size: NA; CDR3: CASSLSAHLNQPQHF; DNA: TGTGCCAGCAGTTTATCGGCTCACCTCAATCAGCCCCAGCATTTT
D: TRBD2; J: TRBJ2-3; V: TRBV27; size: NA; CDR3: CASRGDGTGGVTDTQYF; DNA: TGTGCCAGCCGGGGGGACGGAACAGGAGGAGTCACAGATACGCAGTATTTT
D: NA; J: TRBJ2-7; V: TRBV7-9; size: NA; CDR3: CASSLALGTDYEQYF; DNA: TGTGCCAGCAGCTTAGCCCTAGGGACCGACTACGAGCAGTACTTC